Presented here are 16 T cell receptor beta chains from one specimen sequenced in a study of cytomegalovirus exposure and HLA in healthy donors. TCRdb keeps only in-frame clones here, not all; method: immunoSEQ multiplex PCR. The profile covers tens of thousands of clones, with 90% to 95% appearing a single time and 0.65% to 0.7% taken by the ten largest. Sequencing was done on a sample of PBMCs. Receptors originate from a young man in good health and CMV-seronegative.

The V gene is TRBV6-5, the J gene TRBJ1-2; D may be TRBD1 (6 bases). CDR3 length: 14 amino acids. Trimming left V 5 bases short and J 3 bases short, with 13 bases between. Germline CDR1 MNHEY, CDR2 SVGAGI. The CDR3 sequence: CASSLTGSDYGYTF. CDR3 sequence (DNA): TGTGCCAGCAGTCTAACAGGGAGTGACTATGGCTACACCTTC.

J is TRBJ2-7 and V is TRBV4-2; no firm D call. The V end was cut by 1 base, the J end by 3 bases, with 7 bases between. Germline CDR1 and CDR2: LGHNA and YNFKEQ. The CDR3 is made up of 13 amino acids. The DNA of the CDR3 is TGTGCCAGCAGCCAAGGACAAGACTACGAGCAGTACTTC. Translation: CASSQGQDYEQYF.

The genes are TRBV7-9 and TRBJ1-4, with D possibly TRBD1 on 5 matching bases. V dropped 5 bases and J dropped 6 bases, with 13 bases sitting between them. CDR1 is SEHNR, CDR2 FQNEAQ, per germline (reference sequence). The CDR3 contains 14 residues. The CDR3 bases are TGTGCCAGCAGCGTGTCAGGGTTCGATGAAAAACTGTTTTTT. Its translation: CASSVSGFDEKLFF.

The rearrangement links TRBV5-1 to TRBJ1-2; 7 nucleotides line up with TRBD1. The V gene end was trimmed by 4 bases and the J gene end by 1 base; junction bases not matched to a gene: 7. The CDR3 is 15 residues long. Germline V gene sequence: CDR1 SGHRS, CDR2 YFSETQ. The CDR3 coding sequence is TGCGCCAGCAGCATTAGGACAGGACTTAACTATGGCTACACCTTC. This sequence encodes CASSIRTGLNYGYTF.

The rearrangement uses TRBV19 and TRBJ2-7; 7 positions match TRBD1. The V gene end was trimmed by 9 bases and the J gene end by 2 bases; junction bases not matched to a gene: 13. This CDR3 contains 15 residues. Germline V gives CDR1 LNHDA, CDR2 SQIVND (reference sequence). The CDR3 region has the DNA TGTGCCAGCAGAAACATCCAGACAGGGACCTACGAGCAGTACTTC. Translation gives CASRNIQTGTYEQYF. Supplemented by reference TRBV19 and TRBJ2-7, the full variable domain reads DGGITQSPKYLFRKEGQNVTLSCEQNLNHDAMYWYRQDPGQGLRLIYYSQIVNDFQKGDIAEGYSVSREKKESFPLTVTSAQKNPTAFYLCASRNIQTGTYEQYFGPGTRLTVT.

V and J are TRBV25-1 and TRBJ1-4; D ambiguous. Germline-derived CDR1 and CDR2 are MGHDK and SYGVNS. The V end was cut by 1 base, the J end by 8 bases, with 14 bases between. The CDR3 has 15 amino acids. The CDR3 region has the DNA TGTGCCAGCAGTGAATTGAAAAGACGCGGGGAAAAACTGTTTTTT. This gives the protein CASSELKRRGEKLFF.

V gene TRBV27 combines with J gene TRBJ2-5; D is perhaps TRBD2 (6 bases). The V gene's germline CDR1 is MNHEY and CDR2 SMNVEV (reference sequence). V was clipped by 11 bases and J by 0 bases, with 22 bases between them. The CDR3 runs 16 residues. The CDR3 nucleotides read TGTGCCCCCGGCGGCGGGGATATATCGTACCAAGAGACCCAGTACTTC. Its protein is CAPGGGDISYQETQYF.

This chain uses TRBV5-1 with TRBJ1-1; 7 bases fit TRBD1. This CDR3 is built from 14 residues. With V trimmed by 6 bases and J by 4 bases, 9 bases remained unmatched. Germline V gives CDR1 SGHRS, CDR2 YFSETQ. The DNA for the CDR3 is TGCGCCAGCACCGGCCCGACAGGGATCACTGAAGCTTTCTTT. Protein: CASTGPTGITEAFF.

J is TRBJ2-2 and V is TRBV2; TRBD1 matches 8 bases. J lost 8 bases, V lost 9 bases, and 11 bases had no gene match. Per the germline V gene, CDR1 is SNHLY and CDR2 is FYNNEI. The CDR3 runs to 14 residues. This CDR3 reads CARADRAGGGELFF. In DNA, the CDR3 is TGTGCCAGAGCGGACAGGGCCGGAGGAGGGGAGCTGTTTTTT.

This chain joins TRBV7-9 and TRBJ1-2; D gene ambiguous. Trimming shortened V by 2 bases and J by 6 bases, and 10 bases separated the two germline ends. The CDR3 extends over 13 amino acids. Germline-derived CDR1 and CDR2 are SEHNR and FQNEAQ (reference sequence). CDR3: CASSLTGGDGYTF. In nucleotides, the CDR3 is TGTGCCAGCAGCTTAACGGGTGGAGATGGCTACACCTTC.

The chain employs TRBV2 and TRBJ1-3, with no clear D. This CDR3 region has 15 residues. CDR1 is SNHLY and CDR2 is FYNNEI in the germline V gene. Trimming shortened V by 3 bases and J by 0 bases, and 9 bases separated the two germline ends. CDR3 coding DNA: TGTGCCAGCAGTGACGCAAGCCGCTCTGGAAACACCATATATTTT. This gives the protein CASSDASRSGNTIYF.

This clone was seen a single time. The V call is TRBV11-2, the J call TRBJ2-1; perhaps TRBD2 as D (5 bases). Germline CDR1 is SGHAT and CDR2 is FQNNGV. The CDR3 loop spans 14 amino acids. Trimming left V 3 bases short and J 6 bases short, with 12 bases between. The CDR3 sequence is CASSFGRAGNEQFF. The CDR3 nucleotides read TGTGCCAGCAGCTTCGGGCGGGCGGGCAATGAGCAGTTCTTC.

This chain connects TRBV6-1 to TRBJ2-5; 12 bases agree with TRBD2. This CDR3 contains 15 residues. Germline V gene data show CDR1 as MNHNS and CDR2 as SASEGT. After removal of 5 bases from V and 4 bases from J, the junction contained 5 bases not matched to a gene. For the CDR3, the DNA is TGTGCCAGCAGTACCCGACTAGCGGGGGCAGAGACCCAGTACTTC. It is translated as CASSTRLAGAETQYF.

The rearrangement links TRBV5-1 to TRBJ1-4; D remains ambiguous. The germline V gene has CDR1 SGHRS and CDR2 YFSETQ. The V end lost 1 base, the J end lost 0 bases, and 13 bases lay between the germline ends. CDR3 length: 17 amino acids. CDR3 loop: CASSLTPGEATNEKLFF. As DNA, the CDR3 is TGCGCCAGCAGCTTGACCCCTGGAGAGGCAACTAATGAAAAACTGTTTTTT.

The rearrangement uses TRBV19 and TRBJ2-7; unclear D gene. The CDR3 runs to 15 residues. Trimming removed 1 base from V and 3 bases from J, with 13 bases in between. In germline, CDR1 is LNHDA, CDR2 SQIVND (reference sequence). CDR3 in DNA: TGTGCCAGTAGTATAGCTTCGGGTAATCGCTACGAGCAGTACTTC. Translating it yields CASSIASGNRYEQYF.

V is TRBV27 and J is TRBJ1-1, with D unclear. Germline CDR1 MNHEY, CDR2 SMNVEV (reference sequence). The CDR3 contains 14 residues. V was pared by 7 bases and J by 11 bases, with 23 bases between. CDR3 DNA: TGTGCCAGCACCCACTTTCCGGCCTCGGGTGGGGCTTTCTTT. Translating gives CASTHFPASGGAFF.